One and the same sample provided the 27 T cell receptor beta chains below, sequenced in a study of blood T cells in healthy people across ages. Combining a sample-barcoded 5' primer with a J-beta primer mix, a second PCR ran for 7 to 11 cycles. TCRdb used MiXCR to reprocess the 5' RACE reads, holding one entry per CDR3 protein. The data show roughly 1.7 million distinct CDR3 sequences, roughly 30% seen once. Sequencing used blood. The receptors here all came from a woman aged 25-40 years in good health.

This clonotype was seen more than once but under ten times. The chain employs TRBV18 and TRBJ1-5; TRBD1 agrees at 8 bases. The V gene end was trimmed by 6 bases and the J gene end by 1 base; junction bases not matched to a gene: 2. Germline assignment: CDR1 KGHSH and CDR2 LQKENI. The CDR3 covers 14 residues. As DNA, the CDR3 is TGTGCCAGCTCTGGACAGGGAAGCAATCAGCCCCAGCATTTT. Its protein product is CASSGQGSNQPQHF.

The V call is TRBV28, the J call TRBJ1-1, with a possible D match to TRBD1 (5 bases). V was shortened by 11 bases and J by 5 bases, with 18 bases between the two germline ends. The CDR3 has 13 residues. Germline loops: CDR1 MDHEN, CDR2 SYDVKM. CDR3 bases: TGTGCCTCAAGGGGCGGGGGTAGGACTGAAGCTTTCTTT. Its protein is CASRGGGRTEAFF.

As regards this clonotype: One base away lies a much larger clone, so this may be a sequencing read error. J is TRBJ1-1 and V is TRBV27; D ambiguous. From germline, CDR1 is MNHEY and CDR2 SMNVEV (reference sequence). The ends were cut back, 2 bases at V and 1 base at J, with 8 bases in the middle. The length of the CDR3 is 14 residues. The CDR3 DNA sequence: TGTGCCAGCAGTTTAGGACTGGCGAACACTGAAGCTTTCTTT. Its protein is CASSLGLANTEAFF.

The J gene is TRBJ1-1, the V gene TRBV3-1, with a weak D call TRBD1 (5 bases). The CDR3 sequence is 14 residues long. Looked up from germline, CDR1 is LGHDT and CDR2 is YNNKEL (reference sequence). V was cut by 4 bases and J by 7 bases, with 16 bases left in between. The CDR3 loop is CASSLKGAYGEAFF. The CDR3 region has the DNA TGTGCCAGCAGCCTCAAAGGGGCTTATGGTGAAGCTTTCTTT.

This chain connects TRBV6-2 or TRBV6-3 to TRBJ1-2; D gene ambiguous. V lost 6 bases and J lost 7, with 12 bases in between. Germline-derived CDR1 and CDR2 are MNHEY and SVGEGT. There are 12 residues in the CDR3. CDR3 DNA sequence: TGTGCCAGCAGAGTAGGGTCTTTTGGCTACACCTTC. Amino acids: CASRVGSFGYTF.

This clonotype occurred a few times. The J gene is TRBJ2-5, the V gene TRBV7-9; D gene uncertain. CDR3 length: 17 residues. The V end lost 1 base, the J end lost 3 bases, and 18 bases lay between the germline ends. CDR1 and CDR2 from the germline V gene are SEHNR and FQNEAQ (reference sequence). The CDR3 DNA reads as TGTGCCAGCAGCTTAGTGGTGGGTAAACTAACCGAAGAGACCCAGTACTTC. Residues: CASSLVVGKLTEETQYF.

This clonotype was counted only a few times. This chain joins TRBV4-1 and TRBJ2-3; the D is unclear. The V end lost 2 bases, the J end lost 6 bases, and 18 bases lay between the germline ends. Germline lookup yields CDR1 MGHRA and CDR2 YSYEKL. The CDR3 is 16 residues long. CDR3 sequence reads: CASSQTGHILGDTQYF. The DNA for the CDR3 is TGCGCCAGCAGCCAAACGGGCCACATCCTCGGGGATACGCAGTATTTT.

CDR3 DNA sequence: TGTGCCAGCAGCTTAGTGCGTCAGAGTAGCACAGATACGCAGTATTTT. This encodes CASSLVRQSSTDTQYF. J is TRBJ2-3 and V is TRBV11-2; D remains unclear. V lost 1 base and J 0 bases, leaving 11 bases between the germline ends. Per the germline V gene, CDR1 is SGHAT and CDR2 is FQNNGV. CDR3 length: 16 amino acids.

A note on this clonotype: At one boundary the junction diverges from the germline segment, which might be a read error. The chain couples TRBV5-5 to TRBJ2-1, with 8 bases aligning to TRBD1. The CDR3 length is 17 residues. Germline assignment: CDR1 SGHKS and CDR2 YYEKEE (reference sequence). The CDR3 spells CASSLFGQGSNYNGQFF. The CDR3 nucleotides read TGTGCCAGCAGCTTGTTTGGACAGGGTAGCAACTACAATGGGCAGTTCTTC.

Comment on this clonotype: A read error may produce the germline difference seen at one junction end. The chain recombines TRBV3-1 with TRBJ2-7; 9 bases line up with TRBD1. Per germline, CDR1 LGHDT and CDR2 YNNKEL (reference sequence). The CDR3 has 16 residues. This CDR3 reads CASNQGTGTSSYEQYF. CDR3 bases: TGTGCCAGCAACCAAGGGACAGGGACGAGTTCCTACGAGCAGTACTTC.

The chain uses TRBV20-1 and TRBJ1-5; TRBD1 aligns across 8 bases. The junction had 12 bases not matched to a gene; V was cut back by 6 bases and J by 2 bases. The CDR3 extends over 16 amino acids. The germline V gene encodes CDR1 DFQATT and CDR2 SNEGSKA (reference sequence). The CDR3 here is CSAVGQGAGGNQPQHF. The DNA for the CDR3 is TGCAGTGCCGTTGGGCAGGGGGCCGGTGGCAATCAGCCCCAGCATTTT.

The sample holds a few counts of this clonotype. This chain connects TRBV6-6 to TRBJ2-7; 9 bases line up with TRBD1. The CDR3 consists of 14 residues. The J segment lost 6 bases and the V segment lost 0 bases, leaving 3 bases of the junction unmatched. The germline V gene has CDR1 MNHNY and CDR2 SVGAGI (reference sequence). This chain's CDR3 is CASSYSRGQGEQYF. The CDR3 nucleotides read TGTGCCAGCAGTTACTCCAGGGGACAGGGCGAGCAGTACTTC.

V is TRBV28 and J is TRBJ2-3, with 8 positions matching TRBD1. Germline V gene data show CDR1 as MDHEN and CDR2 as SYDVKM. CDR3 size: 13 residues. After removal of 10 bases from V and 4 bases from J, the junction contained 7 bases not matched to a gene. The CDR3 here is CATSQGAPDTQYF. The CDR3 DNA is TGTGCCACCTCTCAGGGGGCCCCAGATACGCAGTATTTT.

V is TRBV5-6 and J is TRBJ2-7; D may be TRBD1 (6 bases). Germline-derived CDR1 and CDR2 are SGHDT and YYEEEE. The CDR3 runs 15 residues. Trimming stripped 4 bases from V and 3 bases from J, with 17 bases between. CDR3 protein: CASSPGQTLLYEQYF. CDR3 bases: TGTGCCAGCAGCCCTGGACAGACCCTCCTCTACGAGCAGTACTTC.

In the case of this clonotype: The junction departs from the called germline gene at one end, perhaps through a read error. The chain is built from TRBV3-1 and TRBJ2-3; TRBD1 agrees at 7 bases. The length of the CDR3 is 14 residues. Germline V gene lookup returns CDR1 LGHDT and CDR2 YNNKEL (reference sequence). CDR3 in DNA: TGTGCCAGCAACCAAACAGGGGGCACAGATACGCAGTATTTT. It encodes CASNQTGGTDTQYF.

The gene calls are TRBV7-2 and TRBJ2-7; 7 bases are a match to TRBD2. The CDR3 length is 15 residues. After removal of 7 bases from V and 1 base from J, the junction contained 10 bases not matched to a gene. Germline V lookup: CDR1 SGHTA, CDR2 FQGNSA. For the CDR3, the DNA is TGTGCCAGCATGCGAGGGGAAGCGGGGTCCTACGAGCAGTACTTC. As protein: CASMRGEAGSYEQYF.

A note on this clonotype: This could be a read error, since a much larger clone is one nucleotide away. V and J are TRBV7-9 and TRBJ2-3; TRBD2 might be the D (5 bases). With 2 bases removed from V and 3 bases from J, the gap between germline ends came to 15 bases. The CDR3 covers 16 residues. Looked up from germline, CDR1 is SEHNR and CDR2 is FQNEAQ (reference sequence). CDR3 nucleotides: TGTGCCAGCAGCTTAATCGATACAAGAGGGACAGATACGCAGTATTTT. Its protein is CASSLIDTRGTDTQYF.

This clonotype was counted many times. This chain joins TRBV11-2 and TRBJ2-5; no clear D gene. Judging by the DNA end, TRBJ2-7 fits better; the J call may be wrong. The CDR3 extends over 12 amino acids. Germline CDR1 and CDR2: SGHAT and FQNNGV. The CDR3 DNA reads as TGTGCCAGCAGTCTCCCACAAGGCGAGCAGTACTTC. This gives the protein CASSLPQGEQYF.

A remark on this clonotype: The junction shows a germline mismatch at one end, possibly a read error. CDR3 amino acids: CASSFTAGQPPNTEAFF. CDR3 nucleotide sequence: TGTGCCAGCAGCTTTACCGCGGGACAGCCCCCCAACACCGAAGCTTTCTTT. V gene TRBV7-9 combines with J gene TRBJ1-1; TRBD1 matches 7 bases. There are 17 residues in the CDR3. Germline CDR1 is SEHNR and CDR2 is FQNEAQ (reference sequence). The entire variable domain, with the rest obtained from reference TRBV7-9 and TRBJ1-1, is as follows: DTGVSQNPRHKITKRGQNVTFRCDPISEHNRLYWYRQTLGQGPEFLTYFQNEAQLEKSRLLSDRFSAERPKGSFSTLEIQRTEQGDSAMYLCASSFTAGQPPNTEAFFGQGTRLTVV.

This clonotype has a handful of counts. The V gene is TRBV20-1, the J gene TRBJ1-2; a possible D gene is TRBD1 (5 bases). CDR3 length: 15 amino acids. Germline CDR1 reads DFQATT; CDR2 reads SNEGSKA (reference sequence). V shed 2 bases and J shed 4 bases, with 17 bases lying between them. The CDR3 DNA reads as TGCAGTGCTAGATTTGGAGGGCAGGGCACCTATGGCTACACCTTC. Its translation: CSARFGGQGTYGYTF.

The CDR3 coding sequence is TGTGCCACCAGCAGGGACAGGTCGTCCTACAATGAGCAGTTCTTC. It specifies CATSRDRSSYNEQFF. The V call is TRBV15, the J call TRBJ2-1; TRBD1 agrees at 7 bases. CDR3 length: 15 residues. J gave up 1 base and V 3 bases, and 3 bases lay outside the gene matches. Germline V gene lookup returns CDR1 LNHNV and CDR2 YYDKDF (reference sequence). Looking up the rest from reference TRBV15 and TRBJ2-1 gives the full variable domain: DAMVIQNPRYQVTQFGKPVTLSCSQTLNHNVMYWYQQKSSQAPKLLFHYYDKDFNNEADTPDNFQSRRPNTSFCFLDIRSPGLGDTAMYLCATSRDRSSYNEQFFGPGTRLTVL.

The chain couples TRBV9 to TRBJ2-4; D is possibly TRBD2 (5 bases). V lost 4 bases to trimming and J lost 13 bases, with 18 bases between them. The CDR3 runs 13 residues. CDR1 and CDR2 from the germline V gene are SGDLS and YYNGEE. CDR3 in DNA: TGTGCCAGCAGCCTTTTCGATAGTGGGGAGCAGTACTTC. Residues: CASSLFDSGEQYF.

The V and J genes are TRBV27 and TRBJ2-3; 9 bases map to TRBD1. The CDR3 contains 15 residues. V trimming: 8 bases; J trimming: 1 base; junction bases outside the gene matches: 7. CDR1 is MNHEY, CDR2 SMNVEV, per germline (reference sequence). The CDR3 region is CASGTGNGGTDTQYF. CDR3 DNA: TGTGCCAGCGGGACAGGGAATGGAGGCACAGATACGCAGTATTTT.

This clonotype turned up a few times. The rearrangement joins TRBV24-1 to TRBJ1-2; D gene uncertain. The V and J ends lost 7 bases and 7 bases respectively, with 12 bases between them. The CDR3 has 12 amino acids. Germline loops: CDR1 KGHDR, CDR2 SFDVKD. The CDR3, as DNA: TGTGCCACCAGCGGGGTCGCCTCTGGCTACACCTTC. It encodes CATSGVASGYTF.

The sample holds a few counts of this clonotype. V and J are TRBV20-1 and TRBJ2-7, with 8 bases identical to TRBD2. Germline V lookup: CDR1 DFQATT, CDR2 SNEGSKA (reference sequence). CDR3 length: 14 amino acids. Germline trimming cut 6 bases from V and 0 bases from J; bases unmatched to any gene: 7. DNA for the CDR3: TGCAGTGCCGCGGGGGGTTCGAGCTCCTACGAGCAGTACTTC. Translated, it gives CSAAGGSSSYEQYF.

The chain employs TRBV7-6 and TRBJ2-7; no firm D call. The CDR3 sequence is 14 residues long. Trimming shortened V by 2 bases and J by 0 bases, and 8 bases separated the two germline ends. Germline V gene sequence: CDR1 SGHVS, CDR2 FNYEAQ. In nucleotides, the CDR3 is TGTGCCAGCAGCTTAAGGGCCGTCTCCTACGAGCAGTACTTC. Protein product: CASSLRAVSYEQYF.

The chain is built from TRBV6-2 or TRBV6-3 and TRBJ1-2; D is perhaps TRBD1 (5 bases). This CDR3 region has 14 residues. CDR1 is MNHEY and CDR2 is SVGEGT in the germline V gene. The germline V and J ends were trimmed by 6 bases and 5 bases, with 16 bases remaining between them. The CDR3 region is CASSDGARKYGYTF. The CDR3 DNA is TGTGCCAGCAGCGACGGGGCACGGAAATATGGCTACACCTTC.